These 17 T cell receptor beta chains came from one sample sequenced in a study of blood T cell repertoires in COVID-19. TCRdb's table, derived via immunoSEQ multiplex PCR, lists solely in-frame clones and lacks some. The sample records under 300,000 clones, around 78% being singletons. The sample was peripheral blood. These receptors were collected from a man aged 60 to 69 who had recovered from COVID-19.

The chain couples TRBV19 to TRBJ1-3, with D maybe TRBD1 (5 bases). V lost 5 bases, J lost 0 bases, and 17 bases lay in between. Per the germline V gene, CDR1 is LNHDA and CDR2 is SQIVND (reference sequence). This CDR3 comprises 17 residues. CDR3 in amino acids: CASSAVEGRNSGNTIYF. The CDR3 bases are TGTGCCAGTAGTGCTGTGGAGGGACGTAACTCTGGAAACACCATATATTTT.

This clone came up a few times. The CDR3 DNA sequence: TGTGCCAGTAGTATAGGATCTGACAGGGTGGGTTTTCCGGTGGATCAGCCCCAGCATTTT. This gives the protein CASSIGSDRVGFPVDQPQHF. V is TRBV19 and J is TRBJ1-5; 7 nucleotides agree with TRBD1. CDR1 is LNHDA, CDR2 SQIVND, per germline (reference sequence). The V and J ends lost 1 base and 5 bases, in that order; junction bases with no gene match: 20. This CDR3 comprises 20 residues.

This clone was detected only a few times. The V gene is TRBV19, the J gene TRBJ1-2; D is unclear. This CDR3 contains 15 residues. The V end lost 3 bases, the J end lost 0 bases, and 11 bases lay between the germline ends. CDR1 and CDR2 (germline): LNHDA, SQIVND (reference sequence). The CDR3 spells CASSMYPGTNYGYTF. The DNA of the CDR3 is TGTGCCAGTAGTATGTATCCGGGGACTAACTATGGCTACACCTTC.

The chain combines TRBV7-2 with TRBJ2-1; tentatively, D is TRBD1 (5 bases). This CDR3 comprises 15 residues. Trimming took 1 base from V and 2 from J, leaving 9 bases between them. CDR1 and CDR2 (germline): SGHTA, FQGNSA. The CDR3 reads CASSLGQRTYNEQFF. The CDR3 DNA reads as TGTGCCAGCAGCTTAGGACAGAGAACCTACAATGAGCAGTTCTTC.

This chain joins TRBV15 and TRBJ1-5; D is undetermined. The V and J ends lost 0 bases and 0 bases respectively, with 6 bases between them. Germline V lookup: CDR1 LNHNV, CDR2 YYDKDF (reference sequence). This CDR3 comprises 15 residues. CDR3 DNA: TGTGCCACCAGCAGAGATCAGGATAGCAATCAGCCCCAGCATTTT. Translated: CATSRDQDSNQPQHF.

This clone occurred once. V usage is TRBV19 and J usage is TRBJ1-6; perhaps TRBD1 as D (6 bases). V was pared by 4 bases and J by 3 bases, with 10 bases between. CDR3 length equals 15 residues. Germline CDR1 LNHDA, CDR2 SQIVND (reference sequence). CDR3 sequence (DNA): TGTGCCAGTAGTACCTCGGACAGCTATAATTCACCCCTCCACTTT. Residues: CASSTSDSYNSPLHF.

The CDR3 coding sequence is TGTGCCAGCAGCCAAGCAGGGGGTCGAAGCTCCTACGAGCAGTACTTC. Protein sequence: CASSQAGGRSSYEQYF. This sequence joins TRBV7-9 and TRBJ2-7; 7 bases are shared with TRBD1. Germline lookup yields CDR1 SEHNR and CDR2 FQNEAQ (reference sequence). The V segment lost 5 bases and the J segment 0 bases; nucleotides outside the gene matches: 10. CDR3 length equals 16 residues.

The genes are TRBV19 and TRBJ1-1; 7 nucleotides line up with TRBD1. The CDR3 loop spans 15 amino acids. In germline, CDR1 is LNHDA, CDR2 SQIVND (reference sequence). V gave up 4 bases and J gave up 0 bases; unmatched junction bases: 5. The CDR3 is CASSTQGKMNTEAFF. In DNA form, the CDR3 reads TGTGCCAGTAGTACACAGGGGAAAATGAACACTGAAGCTTTCTTT.

The V gene is TRBV9, the J gene TRBJ2-3, with 11 bases that match TRBD2. V lost 4 bases, J lost 4 bases, and 11 bases stayed unmatched. The germline V gene has CDR1 SGDLS and CDR2 YYNGEE. The CDR3 length is 17 residues. The CDR3 nucleotides read TGTGCCAGCAGCCTCGCTCTTAGCGGGGGGGTCGCAGATACGCAGTATTTT. This sequence encodes CASSLALSGGVADTQYF.

This sequence joins TRBV28 and TRBJ1-5, with 9 nucleotides matching TRBD1. The V segment lost 5 bases and the J segment 2 bases; nucleotides outside the gene matches: 4. CDR1 is MDHEN and CDR2 is SYDVKM in the germline V gene. This CDR3 has 15 amino acids. CDR3 sequence reads: CASSAGQGGNQPQHF. Here the CDR3 DNA reads TGTGCCAGCAGTGCGGGACAGGGTGGCAATCAGCCCCAGCATTTT.

The V gene is TRBV6-5, the J gene TRBJ2-5; possible D gene TRBD1, 6 bases. V dropped 3 bases and J dropped 1 base, with 15 bases sitting between them. Germline CDR1 reads MNHEY; CDR2 reads SVGAGI. CDR3 length: 16 amino acids. This CDR3 is CASSYSGVLGQETQYF. CDR3 nucleotide sequence: TGTGCCAGCAGTTATTCAGGGGTTCTCGGCCAAGAGACCCAGTACTTC.

This clone was observed many times. The sample carries other DNA sequences with the same CDR3. This chain uses TRBV5-1 with TRBJ1-1, with D possibly TRBD1 on 5 matching bases. The germline gives CDR1 SGHRS, CDR2 YFSETQ. Trimming took 1 base from V and 5 from J, leaving 9 bases between them. The CDR3 covers 13 residues. CDR3 coding DNA: TGCGCCAGCAGCTTGCTGGGGGGGACTGAAGCTTTCTTT. The encoded protein is CASSLLGGTEAFF.

The chain uses TRBV18 and TRBJ1-5, with D unclear. The CDR3 is 13 amino acids. Looked up from germline, CDR1 is KGHSH and CDR2 is LQKENI. Trimming took 5 bases from V and 4 from J, leaving 9 bases between them. In DNA, the CDR3 is TGTGCCAGCTCATCCGCTATGAATCAGCCCCAGCATTTT. Protein: CASSSAMNQPQHF.

The rearrangement uses TRBV27 and TRBJ1-1, with TRBD1 identical over 9 bases. Germline V gene data show CDR1 as MNHEY and CDR2 as SMNVEV (reference sequence). The CDR3 sequence is 14 residues long. V lost 7 bases, J lost 2 bases, and 5 bases stayed unmatched. The DNA for the CDR3 is TGTGCCAGCAAGTGGGACAGGGCCAACACTGAAGCTTTCTTT. It codes for CASKWDRANTEAFF.

This clone was detected once. The rearrangement joins TRBV11-3 to TRBJ2-3, with 7 nucleotides matching TRBD2. CDR1 and CDR2 from the germline V gene are SGHNT and YENEEA. After removal of 4 bases from V and 3 bases from J, the junction contained 7 bases not matched to a gene. The CDR3 loop spans 15 amino acids. CDR3 DNA: TGTGCCAGCAGCTCCGGCACTAGCGAAACAGATACGCAGTATTTT. Translation gives CASSSGTSETDTQYF.

The chain combines TRBV11-2 with TRBJ2-7; D remains unclear. The CDR3 length is 11 residues. With 8 bases removed from V and 7 bases from J, the gap between germline ends came to 12 bases. In germline, CDR1 is SGHAT, CDR2 FQNNGV. In DNA form, the CDR3 reads TGTGCCAGCCACTACGGTGGTGAGCAGTACTTC. It specifies CASHYGGEQYF. The whole variable domain, filled in from reference TRBV11-2 and TRBJ2-7, reads EAGVAQSPRYKIIEKRQSVAFWCNPISGHATLYWYQQILGQGPKLLIQFQNNGVVDDSQLPKDRFSAERLKGVDSTLKIQPAKLEDSAVYLCASHYGGEQYFGPGTRLTVT.

This CDR3 reads CASSSRFRGGGYTF. CDR3 DNA sequence: TGTGCCAGCTCGTCCCGTTTCAGGGGCGGAGGCTACACCTTC. This sequence joins TRBV18 and TRBJ1-2, with D possibly being TRBD1 (6 bases). The germline gives CDR1 KGHSH, CDR2 LQKENI. This CDR3 is built from 14 residues. Trimming shortened V by 6 bases and J by 8 bases, and 19 bases separated the two germline ends. Complete variable domain (other parts from reference TRBV18 and TRBJ1-2): NAGVMQNPRHLVRRRGQEARLRCSPMKGHSHVYWYRQLPEEGLKFMVYLQKENIIDESGMPKERFSAEFPKEGPSILRIQQVVRGDSAAYFCASSSRFRGGGYTFGSGTRLTVV.